The rows below give T cell receptor beta chains drawn from one sample of a study of human T cells and chemical hapten exposure. MiXCR, applied by TCRdb to the RACE reads, yields one record per CDR3 protein. The repertoire holds 300,000 to 350,000 distinct CDR3 sequences, with under 8% as singletons. This sample comprised whole blood, obtained in connection with sensitization to the hapten diphenylcyclopropenone (DPC). These receptors all stem from a woman between 18 and 29 years old with alopecia areata. Some clones in this sample may be carry-over from other donors' samples. The CDR3 runs from the conserved cysteine through the conserved F or W. D genes are given only for firm matches. A row's size may be missing; if present it is once, few, many or a size class.

d_call,j_call,v_call,cdr3_length,clone_size,cdr3_aa,cdr3_nt
NA,TRBJ2-3,TRBV11-2,12,many,CASSPARDTQYF,TGTGCCAGCAGCCCTGCCAGGGATACGCAGTATTTT
TRBD1,TRBJ2-6,TRBV6-4,18,NA,CASSDTPGGLSGANVLTF,TGTGCCAGCAGTGACACGCCAGGGGGCCTCTCTGGGGCCAACGTCCTGACTTTC
NA,TRBJ1-5,TRBV6-2/TRBV6-3,13,many,CASSYAQGQPQHF,TGTGCCAGCAGTTACGCCCAGGGGCAACCCCAGCATTTT
NA,TRBJ1-6,TRBV21-1,15,many,CASSPRTARNSPLHF,TGTGCCAGCAGCCCGCGGACAGCCCGCAATTCACCCCTCCACTTT
NA,TRBJ1-1,TRBV20-1,14,few,CSADGGATNTEAFF,TGCAGTGCTGACGGTGGGGCAACGAACACTGAAGCTTTCTTT
TRBD2,TRBJ2-2,TRBV7-6,17,many,CASSLGLAGANTGELFF,TGTGCCAGCAGCTTAGGCCTAGCGGGGGCAAACACCGGGGAGCTGTTTTTT
NA,TRBJ2-7,TRBV4-2,13,few,CASSLAVVDEQYF,TGTGCCAGCAGCCTTGCTGTCGTGGACGAGCAGTACTTC
TRBD1,TRBJ1-1,TRBV29-1,13,many,CSGTTGVGTEAFF,TGCAGCGGGACGACAGGGGTAGGCACTGAAGCTTTCTTT
NA,TRBJ2-3,TRBV9,16,NA,CASSVGGGHHTDTQYF,TGTGCCAGCAGCGTAGGGGGCGGCCACCACACAGATACGCAGTATTTT
NA,TRBJ1-3,TRBV12-3/TRBV12-4,15,few,CASSFWEYSGNTIYF,TGTGCCAGCAGTTTTTGGGAGTACTCTGGAAACACCATATATTTT
NA,TRBJ2-3,TRBV2,15,few,CASSEALSRTDTQYF,TGTGCCAGCAGTGAAGCGCTGAGCCGCACAGATACGCAGTATTTT
NA,TRBJ2-3,TRBV28,15,NA,CASSLTASRTDTQYF,TGTGCCAGCAGTTTAACAGCATCCCGCACAGATACGCAGTATTTT
NA,TRBJ1-2,TRBV11-2,14,few,CASSPTSLHYGYTF,TGTGCCAGCAGCCCCACCTCACTCCATTATGGCTACACCTTC
TRBD1,TRBJ1-6,TRBV19,16,NA,CASSTGTGVGDSPLHF,TGTGCCAGTAGCACCGGGACAGGGGTCGGTGATTCACCCCTCCACTTT
NA,TRBJ2-7,TRBV27,13,many,CASSLVGGGEQYF,TGTGCCAGCAGCCTAGTGGGGGGTGGCGAGCAGTACTTC